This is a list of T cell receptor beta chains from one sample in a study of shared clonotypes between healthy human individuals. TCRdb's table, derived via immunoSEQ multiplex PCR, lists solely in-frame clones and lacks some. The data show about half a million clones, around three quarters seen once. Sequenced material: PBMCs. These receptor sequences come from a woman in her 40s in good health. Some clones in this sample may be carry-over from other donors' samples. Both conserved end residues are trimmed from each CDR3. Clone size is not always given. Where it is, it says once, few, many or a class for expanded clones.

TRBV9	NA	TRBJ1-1	AGGCWGRTEAF
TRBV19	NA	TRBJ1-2	ASSRSSGAESYT
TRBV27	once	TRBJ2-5	ASSLKGRNQETQY
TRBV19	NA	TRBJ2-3	ASSFRLRGDTQY
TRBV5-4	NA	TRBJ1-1	ASSLEARGSVEAF
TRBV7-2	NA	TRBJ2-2	ASSLLANTGELF
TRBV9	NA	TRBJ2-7	ASSVGVLAGTSLEQY
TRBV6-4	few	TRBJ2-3	ASSPTGGGGTDTQY
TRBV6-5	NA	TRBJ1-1	ASRSSGTTEAF
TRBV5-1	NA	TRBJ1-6	ASSLEGAHNSPLH
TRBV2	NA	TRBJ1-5	ASSKIRVSNQPQQ
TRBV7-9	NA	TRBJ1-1	ASSLDGETEAF
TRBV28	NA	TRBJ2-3	ASISSLDTQY
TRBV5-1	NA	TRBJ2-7	ASSLGEAYEQY
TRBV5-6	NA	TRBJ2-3	ASSTDTNTDTQY
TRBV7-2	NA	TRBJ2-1	ASSLRAYNEQF
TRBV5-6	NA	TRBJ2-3	ASSLRPGLAGDTQY
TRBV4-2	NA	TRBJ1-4	ASSQVGEKLF
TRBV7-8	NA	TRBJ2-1	ASSFRTGGEIDEQF
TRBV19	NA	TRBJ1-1	ASSIQQNTEAF
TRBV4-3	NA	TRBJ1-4	ASSPNWDRARKPTNEKLF
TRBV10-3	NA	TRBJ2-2	AISESKGQGMYTGELF
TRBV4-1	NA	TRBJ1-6	ASSQEGTTNSPLH
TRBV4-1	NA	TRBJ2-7	ASSLLAGVGQQY
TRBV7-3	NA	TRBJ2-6	ASSRTGGSGANVLT
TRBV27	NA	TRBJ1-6	ASSLPGERSLH
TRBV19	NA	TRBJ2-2	ASRYRDRDRTGELF
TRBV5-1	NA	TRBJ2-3	ASSQGLAGGDTQY
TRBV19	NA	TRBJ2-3	ASSIGDIGIDTQY
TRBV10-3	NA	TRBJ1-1	AVRGPSNTEAF
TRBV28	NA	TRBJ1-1	ATPSGSDEAF
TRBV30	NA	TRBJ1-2	AWSAGGGYT
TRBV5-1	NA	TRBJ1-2	ASSFRDNYGYT
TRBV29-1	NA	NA	SVVETAYEQY
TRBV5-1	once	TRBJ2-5	ASSWAIRTGGLTQY
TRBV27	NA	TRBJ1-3	ASSRTGASGNTIY
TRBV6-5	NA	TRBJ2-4	ASSPIQGDIQY
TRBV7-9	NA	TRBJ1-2	ASSSGQGKGYGYT
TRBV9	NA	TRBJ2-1	ASSDQTEGGYNEQF